The present T cell receptor (beta chain) was sequenced within a study of OX40 agonist ivuxolimab in advanced cancers. Study-wide background: An agonistic human IgG2 monoclonal antibody against OX40 (CD134) was given.

The CDR3 is 14 amino acids. Trimming removed 4 bases from V and 5 bases from J, with 14 bases in between. Germline-derived CDR1 and CDR2 are SNHLY and FYNNEI. Some clones are missing from TCRdb's copy, which holds only in-frame ones; the method was immunoSEQ multiplex PCR. The table lists 78,000 or so clones, roughly 92% of them singletons. The source material was CD4+ or CD8+ T cells sorted from blood, sampled in a trial of the OX40 agonist ivuxolimab. The V and J genes are TRBV2 and TRBJ2-5; D possibly matches TRBD1 or TRBD2 (5 bases each). This sequence was found in an adult with an advanced solid tumor such as melanoma, head and neck, liver or kidney cancer. The CDR3 protein is CASSAGTPAETQYF. CDR3 bases: TGTGCCAGCAGTGCCGGGACCCCGGCGGAGACCCAGTACTTC.